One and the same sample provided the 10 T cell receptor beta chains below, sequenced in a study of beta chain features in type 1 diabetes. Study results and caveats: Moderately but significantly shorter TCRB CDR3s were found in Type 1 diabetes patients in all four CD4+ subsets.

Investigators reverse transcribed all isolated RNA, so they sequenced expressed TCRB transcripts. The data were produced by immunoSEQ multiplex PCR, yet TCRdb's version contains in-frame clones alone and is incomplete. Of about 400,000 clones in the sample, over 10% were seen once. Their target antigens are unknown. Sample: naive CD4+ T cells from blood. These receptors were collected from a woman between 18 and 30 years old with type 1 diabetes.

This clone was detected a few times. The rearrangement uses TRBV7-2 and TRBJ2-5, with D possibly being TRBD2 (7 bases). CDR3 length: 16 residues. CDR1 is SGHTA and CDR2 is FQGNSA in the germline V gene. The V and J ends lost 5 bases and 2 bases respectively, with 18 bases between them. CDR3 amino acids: CASSLRGAGRQETQYF. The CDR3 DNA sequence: TGTGCCAGCAGCCTCCGGGGGGCGGGGCGACAAGAGACCCAGTACTTC. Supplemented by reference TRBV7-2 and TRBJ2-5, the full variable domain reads GAGVSQSPSNKVTEKGKDVELRCDPISGHTALYWYRQSLGQGLEFLIYFQGNSAPDKSGLPSDRFSAERTGGSVSTLTIQRTQQEDSAVYLCASSLRGAGRQETQYFGPGTRLLVL.

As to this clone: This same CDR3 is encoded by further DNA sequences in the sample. The CDR3 reads CASSPPGQQETQYF. The CDR3 region has the DNA TGTGCCAGCTCACCACCCGGACAACAAGAGACCCAGTACTTC. The rearrangement links TRBV18 to TRBJ2-5; possible D gene TRBD1, 5 bases. Germline-derived CDR1 and CDR2 are KGHSH and LQKENI. The CDR3 is 14 amino acids. Trimming left V 0 bases short and J 2 bases short, with 7 bases between.

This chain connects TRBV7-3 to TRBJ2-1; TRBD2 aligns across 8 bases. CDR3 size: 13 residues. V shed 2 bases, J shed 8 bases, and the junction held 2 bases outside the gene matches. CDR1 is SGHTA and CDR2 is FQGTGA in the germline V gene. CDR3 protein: CASSLQAGDEQFF. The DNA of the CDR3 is TGTGCCAGCAGCTTACAAGCGGGAGATGAGCAGTTCTTC.

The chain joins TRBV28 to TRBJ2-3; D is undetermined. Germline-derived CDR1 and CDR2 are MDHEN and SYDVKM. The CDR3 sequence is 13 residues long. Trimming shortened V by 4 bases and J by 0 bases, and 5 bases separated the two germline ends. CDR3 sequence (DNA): TGTGCCAGCAGTTCAGCGAGCACAGATACGCAGTATTTT. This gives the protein CASSSASTDTQYF.

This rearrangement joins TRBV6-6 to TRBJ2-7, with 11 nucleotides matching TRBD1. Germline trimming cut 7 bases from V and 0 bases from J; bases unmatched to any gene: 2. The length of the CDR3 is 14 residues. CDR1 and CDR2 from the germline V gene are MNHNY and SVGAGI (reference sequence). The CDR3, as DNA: TGTGCCAGCAAAGGGACAGGGGGCTCCTACGAGCAGTACTTC. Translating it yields CASKGTGGSYEQYF.

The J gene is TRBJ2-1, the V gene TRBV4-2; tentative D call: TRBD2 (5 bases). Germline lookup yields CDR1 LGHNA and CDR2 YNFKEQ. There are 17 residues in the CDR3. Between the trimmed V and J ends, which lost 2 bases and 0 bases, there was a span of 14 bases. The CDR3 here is CASSQNLAASSYNEQFF. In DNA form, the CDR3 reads TGTGCCAGCAGCCAAAACCTAGCTGCGAGCTCCTACAATGAGCAGTTCTTC.

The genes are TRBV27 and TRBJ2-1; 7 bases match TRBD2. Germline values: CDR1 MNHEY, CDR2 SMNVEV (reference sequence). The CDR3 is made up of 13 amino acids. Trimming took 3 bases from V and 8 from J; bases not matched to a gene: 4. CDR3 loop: CASSFVGGDEQFF. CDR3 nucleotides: TGTGCCAGCAGTTTTGTGGGAGGGGATGAGCAGTTCTTC.

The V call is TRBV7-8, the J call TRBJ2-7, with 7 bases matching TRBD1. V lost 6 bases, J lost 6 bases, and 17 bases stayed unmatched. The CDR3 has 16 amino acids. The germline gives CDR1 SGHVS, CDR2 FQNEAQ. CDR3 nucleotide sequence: TGTGCCAGCAGGCGCCCAAGGGGGCTGTCGCGCAGCGAGCAGTACTTC. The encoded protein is CASRRPRGLSRSEQYF.

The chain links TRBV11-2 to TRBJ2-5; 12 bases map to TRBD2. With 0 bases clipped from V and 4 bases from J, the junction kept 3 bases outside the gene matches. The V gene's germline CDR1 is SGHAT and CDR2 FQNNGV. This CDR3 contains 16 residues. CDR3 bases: TGTGCCAGCAGCTTAGACCTAGCGGGAGGGGGAGAGACCCAGTACTTC. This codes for CASSLDLAGGGETQYF.

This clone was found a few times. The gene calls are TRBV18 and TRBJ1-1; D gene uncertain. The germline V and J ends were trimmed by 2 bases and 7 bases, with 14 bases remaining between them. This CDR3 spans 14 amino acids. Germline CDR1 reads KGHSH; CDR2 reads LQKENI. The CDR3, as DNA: TGTGCCAGCTCACCAGGTCTACGATCCAATGAAGCTTTCTTT. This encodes CASSPGLRSNEAFF.